This T cell receptor beta chain was recovered during a study of blood T cell repertoires in COVID-19 (dated by TCRdb to 2020 to 2021). Regarding the research as a whole: Samples from collaborators originated in the United States, Italy and Spain and spanned both the acute and convalescent phases of COVID-19. The material from the prospective study consisted of cDNA or gDNA derived from T cells, B-cell-depleted T cells, or PBMCs. Deeply sampled blood TCRbeta repertoires from subjects exposed to, actively infected with, or recovered from COVID-19 were included in the dataset. The repertoires were made available in a free public database intended to serve as a resource for research on the immune response to SARS-CoV-2. Samples were obtained from the ongoing ImmuneRACE study (first 160 participants) and from 1,254 subjects provided by 6 global collaborators. A de-identified subject ID, COVID-19 status, age in years and sex were almost always included in the sample metadata. HLA class I and class II types, where available, came from metadata supplied by the sample provider rather than from assay-based typing. Findings and caveats that apply to the study as a whole: The quantity of clinical and demographic metadata differed by source and by participant and was supplied without curation.

Regarding this clone: The antigen it recognizes is unknown. There are no base qualities to consult, and no much larger clone falls within one base.

From the cysteine through the phenylalanine, the CDR3 covers 16 amino acids. This entry keeps only the CDR3 DNA: 48 bases, framed from base 1. V was cut back by 0 bases and J by 7 bases, leaving a gap of 15 bases between them. For CDR1 and CDR2, the germline V gene lists LGHNA and YNFKEQ. The immunoSEQ Assay, a bias-controlled multiplex PCR, was used to amplify TCRbeta CDR3 regions from genomic DNA. As for how the authors treated the data: Nucleated cell counts per sample were estimated from amplification of reference gene primers within the assay. To quantify the absolute abundance of each unique TCRbeta CDR3 rearrangement, sequence reads were collapsed and filtered. For each sample, productive Simpson clonality was calculated as the square root of Simpson's diversity index across productive rearrangements. Drawn from immuneACCESS, this table holds only the in-frame rearrangements with V and J called that TCRdb kept. Clones are partly lost; checked studies trace under half to an unresolved V gene and leave the rest unexplained. V, J and clone size were drawn from that table, and D and trimming were deduced from the DNA. For this sample there are around 240,000 clones; around four fifths appear just once. 1.9% of the sample goes to the ten largest clones.

Collaborating institutions collected whole blood in K2EDTA tubes following their own protocols. For TCRbeta analysis, collaborators shipped samples in one of three forms: frozen whole blood, isolated PBMCs, or DNA extracted from either of those sample types. The sample taken for sequencing was peripheral blood. This receptor chain uses TRBV4-2 and TRBJ1-4, with TRBD1 as a weak D call on 6 bases. This sequence was found in an elderly woman with acute or convalescent COVID-19. The CDR3 amino acid sequence is: CASSQDIGRGSEKLFF. The nucleotide sequence reads TGTGCCAGCAGCCAAGATATCGGCAGGGGATCTGAAAAACTGTTTTTT.